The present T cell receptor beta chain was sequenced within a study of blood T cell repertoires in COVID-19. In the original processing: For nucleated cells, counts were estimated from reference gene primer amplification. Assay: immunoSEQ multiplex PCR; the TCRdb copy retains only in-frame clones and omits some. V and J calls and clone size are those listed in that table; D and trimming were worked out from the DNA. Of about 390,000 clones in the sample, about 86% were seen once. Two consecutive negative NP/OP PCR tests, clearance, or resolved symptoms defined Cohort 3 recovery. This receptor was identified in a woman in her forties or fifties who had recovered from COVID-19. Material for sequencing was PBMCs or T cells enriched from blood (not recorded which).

The CDR3 region has the DNA TGCGCCAGCAGTTTAACAGGGCGGAGCACTGAAGCTTTCTTT. This gives the protein CASSLTGRSTEAFF. The rearrangement links TRBV5-1 to TRBJ1-1; D is possibly TRBD1 (6 bases). The CDR3 covers 14 residues. Trimming stripped 5 bases from V and 4 bases from J, with 15 bases between. CDR1 is SGHRS, CDR2 YFSETQ, per germline.